A selection of T cell receptor beta chains follows, all from one sample in a study of T cell responses to AZD1222 COVID-19 vaccine. Only in-frame clones appear in the TCRdb table, and some are missing; sequencing was by immunoSEQ multiplex PCR. This table has approximately 65,000 clones, 88% appearing once. The sequencing used peripheral blood, collected on day 0 of AZD1222 vaccination. Receptors originate from an adult in good health. CDR3s include the opening cysteine and the closing phenylalanine or tryptophan. Each record gives: J gene, clone size, D gene, V gene, CDR3 DNA, CDR3 protein. The D gene is left open where the match is weak. Some rows mark clone size as missing; the rest say once, few, many or name a class of expanded clone.

J: TRBJ2-1; size: once; D: .; V: TRBV18; DNA: TGTGCCAGCTCACCGGCTTATCAGGGACTCCAAAATGAGCAGTTCTTC; CDR3: CASSPAYQGLQNEQFF
J: TRBJ1-1; size: .; D: .; V: TRBV5-1; DNA: TGCGCCAGCAGGGTTTGGGTAGATTTGGACACTGAAGCTTTCTTT; CDR3: CASRVWVDLDTEAFF
J: TRBJ1-2; size: .; D: TRBD1; V: TRBV5-1; DNA: TGCGCCAGCAGCTTGGGATACGACAGGGGGAATACCTATGGCTACACCTTC; CDR3: CASSLGYDRGNTYGYTF
J: TRBJ2-1; size: few; D: TRBD2; V: TRBV19; DNA: TGTGCCAGTACTAGCGGGAGTACCTATGAGCAGTTCTTC; CDR3: CASTSGSTYEQFF
J: TRBJ2-2; size: few; D: .; V: TRBV18; DNA: TGTGCCAGCTCACCAAGGCGGGGAGAGAACACCGGGGAGCTGTTTTTT; CDR3: CASSPRRGENTGELFF
J: TRBJ2-7; size: .; D: .; V: TRBV10-3; DNA: TGTGCCATCAGTGATCACAGTAAAGAATTTTCCTACGAGCAGTACTTC; CDR3: CAISDHSKEFSYEQYF
J: TRBJ1-1; size: .; D: .; V: TRBV5-6; DNA: TGTGCCAGCAGCTTGAGAGGGTGGAACACTGAAGCTTTCTTT; CDR3: CASSLRGWNTEAFF
J: TRBJ2-7; size: .; D: TRBD1; V: TRBV7-8; DNA: TGTGCCAGCAGCCCCGCTTGGACAGGTGCCTACGAGCAGTACTTC; CDR3: CASSPAWTGAYEQYF
J: TRBJ1-6; size: .; D: .; V: TRBV6-5; DNA: TGTGCCAGCAGTTACGGAGGTATCTATAATTCACCCCTCCACTTT; CDR3: CASSYGGIYNSPLHF
J: TRBJ1-2; size: .; D: TRBD1; V: TRBV29-1; DNA: TGCAGCGTTGGGACAGGGGGCTATGGCTACACCTTC; CDR3: CSVGTGGYGYTF
J: TRBJ2-7; size: .; D: .; V: TRBV3-1/TRBV3-2; DNA: TGTGCCAGCAGCCGGGGTAACATCTCCTACGAGCAGTACTTC; CDR3: CASSRGNISYEQYF
J: TRBJ2-6; size: .; D: .; V: TRBV19; DNA: TGTGCCAGCACTAGGGAACTGTGGGGCTCTGGGGCCAACGTCCTGACTTTC; CDR3: CASTRELWGSGANVLTF
J: TRBJ2-1; size: .; D: TRBD1; V: TRBV2; DNA: TGTGCCAGCAGGGTACAGGGGGCGCGTAACAATGAGCAGTTCTTC; CDR3: CASRVQGARNNEQFF
J: TRBJ2-7; size: .; D: .; V: TRBV2; DNA: TGTGCCAGCAGTACTAGACGGTTCCCAATTTACGAGCAGTACTTC; CDR3: CASSTRRFPIYEQYF
J: TRBJ1-2; size: .; D: .; V: TRBV11-2; DNA: TGTGCCAGCAGCTTAGTCCAGAGCGGGTATGGCTACACCTTC; CDR3: CASSLVQSGYGYTF
J: TRBJ1-1; size: few; D: TRBD1; V: TRBV15; DNA: TGTGCCACCAGCAGGGTTGCAGGGGGGAACACTGAAGCTTTCTTT; CDR3: CATSRVAGGNTEAFF
J: TRBJ2-2; size: .; D: TRBD1; V: TRBV7-3; DNA: TGTGCCAGCAGCACGTTTGACAGGGGGCCGAACACCGGGGAGCTGTTTTTT; CDR3: CASSTFDRGPNTGELFF
J: TRBJ2-6; size: few; D: TRBD1; V: TRBV6-4; DNA: TGTGCCAGTTACTCGGGACAGAGCTCTGGGGCCAACGTCCTGACTTTC; CDR3: CASYSGQSSGANVLTF
J: TRBJ2-2; size: .; D: TRBD2; V: TRBV27; DNA: TGTGCCATCGCTAGCGGATCGAACACCGGGGAGCTGTTTTTT; CDR3: CAIASGSNTGELFF
J: TRBJ1-5; size: .; D: .; V: TRBV5-8; DNA: TGTGCCAGCAGCTCAACCGACCGGTTGAATCAGCCCCAGCATTTT; CDR3: CASSSTDRLNQPQHF
J: TRBJ1-1; size: .; D: .; V: TRBV14; DNA: TGTGCCAGCAGCCAAGATAAGAGATTCAACACTGAAGCTTTCTTT; CDR3: CASSQDKRFNTEAFF
J: TRBJ2-3; size: .; D: TRBD2; V: TRBV6-4; DNA: TGTGCCAGCAGTGACTCAGCGGGAGGGGGCACAGATACGCAGTATTTT; CDR3: CASSDSAGGGTDTQYF
J: TRBJ2-6; size: .; D: .; V: TRBV5-5; DNA: TGTGCCAGCAGCTTGCGCTTGGCGGGGCTCTCTGGGGCCAACGTCCTGACTTTC; CDR3: CASSLRLAGLSGANVLTF
J: TRBJ1-4; size: .; D: .; V: TRBV24-1; DNA: TGTGCCACCAGTTTTCCAACCCCTCGCAGGGAAACAACTAATGAAAAACTGTTTTTT; CDR3: CATSFPTPRRETTNEKLFF
J: TRBJ2-7; size: .; D: .; V: TRBV19; DNA: TGTGCCAGTTCTGGCGGCTCCTACGAGCAGTACTTC; CDR3: CASSGGSYEQYF
J: TRBJ2-3; size: .; D: TRBD1; V: TRBV6-5; DNA: TGTGCATCCGGGACAGGGACAGATACGCAGTATTTT; CDR3: CASGTGTDTQYF
J: TRBJ2-7; size: .; D: .; V: TRBV6-2/TRBV6-3; DNA: TGTGCCAGCAGTCCGCTTGGACCATCCTACGAGCAGTACTTC; CDR3: CASSPLGPSYEQYF
J: TRBJ2-5; size: .; D: .; V: TRBV5-1; DNA: TGCGCCAGCAGCTTGGTAGAGCAAGAGACCCAGTACTTC; CDR3: CASSLVEQETQYF
J: TRBJ2-7; size: .; D: .; V: TRBV7-2; DNA: TGTGCCAGCAGCTTGGACACCCTCCTCGAGCAGTACTTC; CDR3: CASSLDTLLEQYF
J: TRBJ2-5; size: .; D: .; V: TRBV29-1; DNA: TGCAGCGTAAATAGCGGAGCCCAAGAGACCCAGTACTTC; CDR3: CSVNSGAQETQYF
J: TRBJ1-2; size: .; D: TRBD1; V: TRBV29-1; DNA: TGCAGCGTCTCACATCGGACAGGGGCCAACTATGGCTACACCTTC; CDR3: CSVSHRTGANYGYTF
J: TRBJ2-7; size: .; D: TRBD2; V: TRBV7-8; DNA: TGTGCCAGCAGCCTCCAGCGGGAGGGTTACGAGCAGTACTTC; CDR3: CASSLQREGYEQYF
J: TRBJ1-4; size: .; D: .; V: TRBV27; DNA: TGTGCCAGCAGTTTAACCGTCAGCTATAATGAAAAACTGTTTTTT; CDR3: CASSLTVSYNEKLFF
J: TRBJ2-2; size: .; D: .; V: TRBV5-1; DNA: TGCGCCAGCAGCTTGGGATCAGGGGCGAACACCGGGGAGCTGTTTTTT; CDR3: CASSLGSGANTGELFF
J: TRBJ1-2; size: .; D: TRBD1; V: TRBV24-1; DNA: TGTGCCACCAGTGATCCCGGGACAGGGAAGTATGGCTACACCTTC; CDR3: CATSDPGTGKYGYTF
J: TRBJ2-5; size: .; D: TRBD2; V: TRBV2; DNA: TGTGCCAGCAGTGCCGGACTAGCGGGAGGGGAGACCCAGTACTTC; CDR3: CASSAGLAGGETQYF
J: TRBJ2-1; size: .; D: .; V: TRBV28; DNA: TGTGCCAGCAGTTTATCCAATGAGCAGTTCTTC; CDR3: CASSLSNEQFF